This T cell receptor beta chain was identified during a study of Tregs in tolerant kidney transplant recipients. Study background: Related graft donors supplied nonmyeloablative bone marrow transplants, and mixed chimerism was transient. Broader study findings: The most relevant donor-specific Treg TCRbeta repertoire apparently came from expansion with activated donor B cells. This study did not directly address biological reproducibility. For some patients, primers changed over time, blocking nucleotide-level comparison.

Looked up from germline, CDR1 is LNHDA and CDR2 is SQIVND (reference sequence). This CDR3 has 16 amino acids. V gave up 5 bases and J gave up 6 bases; unmatched junction bases: 15. Of note for this clone: The antigen is not known. Read sequence stops 3 residues before the CDR3 end, and the germline J gene provides the missing end.

Produced via immunoSEQ multiplex PCR; TCRdb's table is partial and in-frame only. The table for this sample gives about 30,000 clones. This specimen was CD8+ T cells from blood, taken before the transplant. The chain employs TRBV19 and TRBJ1-2, with TRBD1 identical over 7 bases. The TCR comes from a human donor who received a combined kidney and bone marrow transplant. CDR3 DNA (partial): TGTGCCAGTAGTCCGAGTGGGACAGACCCCCTCGATGGC. Translated: CASSPSGTDPLDG. Given in full, the CDR3 is CASSPSGTDPLDGYTF. Filled out from reference TRBV19 and TRBJ1-2, the complete variable domain reads DGGITQSPKYLFRKEGQNVTLSCEQNLNHDAMYWYRQDPGQGLRLIYYSQIVNDFQKGDIAEGYSVSREKKESFPLTVTSAQKNPTAFYLCASSPSGTDPLDGYTFGSGTRLTVV.